The entry below describes one T cell receptor (beta chain). The target antigen is unknown. This sample was included in a study of shared clonotypes between healthy human individuals. Only in-frame clones appear in the TCRdb table, and some are missing; sequencing was by immunoSEQ multiplex PCR. The table shows around 1.4 million clones, with approximately 98.5% occurring only once. The germline V gene has CDR1 LGHNA and CDR2 YSLEER. The CDR3 sequence is 13 residues long. Deletions cut 0 bases from V and 7 bases from J, with 9 bases between. Study observations and caveats: Researchers found naive subsets generally carried larger estimated richness than memory subsets. Apart from blood, nothing was sampled; tissue repertoires likely differ.

The receptor was isolated from a young man in good health. Input material: naive CD4+ T cells sorted from blood. Subset meaning: CD45RA+ positively selected. This chain links TRBV4-3 with TRBJ1-2; D is uncertain. CDR3 in amino acids: CASSQDAKRGYTF. The CDR3 region has the DNA TGCGCCAGCAGCCAAGATGCTAAGCGTGGCTACACCTTC.